This entry lists 20 T cell receptor beta chains sequenced from one sample in a study of T cell responses to AZD1222 COVID-19 vaccine. TCRdb's table, derived via immunoSEQ multiplex PCR, lists solely in-frame clones and lacks some. In the table there are some 130,000 clones, just over 85% of which are singletons. The material was peripheral blood, obtained on day 0 of AZD1222 vaccination. The receptors stem from an adult in good health.

This clone has only one observation. The V and J genes are TRBV2 and TRBJ1-4; D remains ambiguous. The V end was cut by 6 bases, the J end by 4 bases, with 12 bases between. This CDR3 is 14 amino acids long. Germline-derived CDR1 and CDR2 are SNHLY and FYNNEI. The CDR3 DNA follows: TGTGCCAGCAGCACCCAACTCAATAATGAAAAACTGTTTTTT. Protein product: CASSTQLNNEKLFF.

This clone was counted only a few times. V gene TRBV2 combines with J gene TRBJ1-5, with a possible D match to TRBD1 (6 bases). Trimming took off 7 bases at V and 2 bases at J, with 12 bases between the two ends. This CDR3 comprises 14 residues. CDR1 is SNHLY, CDR2 FYNNEI, per germline. The CDR3 DNA is TGTGCCAGCAAGGGGGAATGGGGCAATCAGCCCCAGCATTTT. Translation gives CASKGEWGNQPQHF. Complete variable domain (other parts from reference TRBV2 and TRBJ1-5): EPEVTQTPSHQVTQMGQEVILRCVPISNHLYFYWYRQILGQKVEFLVSFYNNEISEKSEIFDDQFSVERPDGSNFTLKIRSTKLEDSAMYFCASKGEWGNQPQHFGDGTRLSIL.

V usage is TRBV19 and J usage is TRBJ2-1, with 8 nucleotides matching TRBD1. Germline trimming cut 3 bases from V and 8 bases from J; bases unmatched to any gene: 3. This CDR3 contains 13 residues. The germline CDR1 and CDR2 sequences are LNHDA and SQIVND (reference sequence). The CDR3 region has the DNA TGTGCCAGTAGTATCGCAGGGGGCGATGAGCAGTTCTTC. Protein product: CASSIAGGDEQFF.

As for this clone: This specimen includes other DNA sequences encoding the same CDR3. This chain links TRBV2 with TRBJ2-3; no clear D. Germline loops: CDR1 SNHLY, CDR2 FYNNEI. The CDR3 spans 12 residues. Trimming stripped 8 bases from V and 1 base from J, with 7 bases between. CDR3 DNA sequence: TGTGCCAGCGGAAGAGGCACAGATACGCAGTATTTT. This codes for CASGRGTDTQYF.

V and J are TRBV5-1 and TRBJ2-7; perhaps TRBD1 as D (6 bases). Trimming stripped 5 bases from V and 3 bases from J, with 18 bases between. This CDR3 is 15 amino acids long. Per the germline V gene, CDR1 is SGHRS and CDR2 is YFSETQ. The CDR3, as DNA: TGCGCCAGCAGTGCTTTAAGGGGGTCAAGCTACGAGCAGTACTTC. Its protein product is CASSALRGSSYEQYF.

The J gene is TRBJ2-7, the V gene TRBV27; D perhaps matches TRBD2 (5 bases). The germline gives CDR1 MNHEY, CDR2 SMNVEV (reference sequence). CDR3 length: 13 amino acids. Deletions cut 8 bases from V and 0 bases from J, with 11 bases between. DNA of the CDR3: TGTGCCAGCTCCGGGATCTTCTCCTACGAGCAGTACTTC. This translates into CASSGIFSYEQYF.

This sequence joins TRBV28 and TRBJ1-5, with a weak D call TRBD1 (6 bases). Germline CDR1 is MDHEN and CDR2 is SYDVKM. This CDR3 spans 14 amino acids. Trimming cost V 6 bases and J 3 bases, with 12 bases left between them. CDR3 amino acids: CASSLQGNNQPQHF. CDR3 DNA sequence: TGTGCCAGCAGCCTACAGGGCAACAATCAGCCCCAGCATTTT.

The J gene is TRBJ1-2, the V gene TRBV29-1; TRBD1 matches 10 bases. The CDR3 runs to 15 residues. Germline V gives CDR1 SQVTM, CDR2 ANQGSEA. With V trimmed by 6 bases and J by 4 bases, 11 bases remained unmatched. CDR3 DNA: TGCAGCGTCGAACCCGGACAGGGGGTGGCCTATGGCTACACCTTC. This codes for CSVEPGQGVAYGYTF.

This chain links TRBV5-1 with TRBJ1-2, with a possible D match to TRBD1 (5 bases). V was shortened by 0 bases and J by 10 bases, with 10 bases between the two germline ends. The CDR3 has 12 residues. CDR1 and CDR2 from the germline V gene are SGHRS and YFSETQ. For the CDR3, the DNA is TGCGCCAGCAGCTTGGAGGGGCCGCCCTACACCTTC. Amino acids: CASSLEGPPYTF. Based on the CDR3 plus reference TRBV5-1 and TRBJ1-2, the full variable domain is KAGVTQTPRYLIKTRGQQVTLSCSPISGHRSVSWYQQTPGQGLQFLFEYFSETQRNKGNFPGRFSGRQFSNSRSEMNVSTLELGDSALYLCASSLEGPPYTFGSGTRLTVV.

This chain connects TRBV30 to TRBJ2-1; D gene uncertain. Trimming shortened V by 0 bases and J by 9 bases, and 15 bases separated the two germline ends. The CDR3 runs to 14 residues. CDR1 GTSNPN and CDR2 SVGIG come from the germline V gene (reference sequence). The CDR3 region has the DNA TGTGCCTGGAGTGTCGGCCCATACCTTGGTGAGCAGTTCTTC. Its translation is CAWSVGPYLGEQFF.

The gene calls are TRBV9 and TRBJ2-3; 9 bases fit TRBD1. Germline CDR1 and CDR2: SGDLS and YYNGEE. The V and J ends lost 4 bases and 3 bases, in that order; junction bases with no gene match: 9. This CDR3 contains 16 residues. The CDR3 loop is CASSPQSGTGTDTQYF. The CDR3 bases are TGTGCCAGCAGCCCTCAGTCCGGGACAGGGACAGATACGCAGTATTTT.

This chain connects TRBV6-1 to TRBJ2-3; TRBD2 might be the D (7 bases). V gave up 1 base and J gave up 2 bases, with 16 bases separating them. Germline CDR1 is MNHNS and CDR2 is SASEGT. The CDR3 covers 17 residues. The CDR3 DNA is TGTGCCAGCAGTGAAGGTTTGGCGGGGGCCTTCACAGATACGCAGTATTTT. Translated, it gives CASSEGLAGAFTDTQYF.

The chain combines TRBV5-4 with TRBJ2-7; D is unresolved. V lost 0 bases to trimming and J lost 6 bases, with 7 bases between them. Germline CDR1 SGHNT, CDR2 YYREEE (reference sequence). The CDR3 length is 12 residues. In DNA form, the CDR3 reads TGTGCCAGCAGCTTGGCATTTTCCGAGCAGTACTTC. It specifies CASSLAFSEQYF.

V and J are TRBV6-5 and TRBJ2-7, with 9 positions matching TRBD2. With 7 bases clipped from V and 3 bases from J, the junction kept 10 bases outside the gene matches. This CDR3 region has 15 residues. From germline, CDR1 is MNHEY and CDR2 SVGAGI. The CDR3 is CASTNPLAGSYEQYF. CDR3 in DNA: TGTGCCAGCACTAACCCGCTAGCGGGGAGCTACGAGCAGTACTTC.

The chain combines TRBV30 with TRBJ1-2; D unclear. Looked up from germline, CDR1 is GTSNPN and CDR2 is SVGIG (reference sequence). This CDR3 contains 11 residues. V lost 0 bases to trimming and J lost 3 bases, with 2 bases between them. CDR3 coding DNA: TGTGCCTGGAGTGTAGACTATGGCTACACCTTC. This gives the protein CAWSVDYGYTF. Using reference TRBV30 and TRBJ1-2 for the parts outside the CDR3, the full variable domain is SQTIHQWPATLVQPVGSPLSLECTVEGTSNPNLYWYRQAAGRGLQLLFYSVGIGQISSEVPQNLSASRPQDRQFILSSKKLLLSDSGFYLCAWSVDYGYTFGSGTRLTVV.

The genes are TRBV6-4 and TRBJ2-3, with 7 bases aligning to TRBD2. V shed 3 bases, J shed 0 bases, and the junction held 3 bases outside the gene matches. The CDR3 totals 15 residues. Germline CDR1 reads MRHNA; CDR2 reads SNTAGT. CDR3 nucleotides: TGTGCCAGCAGTGATGGTAGCGGGAGCACAGATACGCAGTATTTT. This encodes CASSDGSGSTDTQYF.

CDR3 DNA: TGTGCCAGCTCACTAGGACTTGGGGAAAAACTGTTTTTT. As protein: CASSLGLGEKLFF. The V call is TRBV18, the J call TRBJ1-4, with D unclear. V lost 4 bases and J 8 bases, leaving 11 bases between the germline ends. CDR3 length: 13 amino acids. Germline CDR1 and CDR2: KGHSH and LQKENI.

This clone was seen a few times. The chain carries TRBV3-1 (or the pseudogene TRBV3-2) and TRBJ1-5; maybe TRBD1 (5 bases). The germline CDR1 and CDR2 sequences are LGHDT and YNNKEL (reference sequence). The CDR3 totals 14 residues. Trimming shortened V by 3 bases and J by 3 bases, and 9 bases separated the two germline ends. CDR3 protein: CASSHRVANQPQHF. The CDR3 region has the DNA TGTGCCAGCAGCCACAGGGTCGCCAATCAGCCCCAGCATTTT.

The rearrangement links TRBV9 to TRBJ2-3; no firm D call. Germline lookup yields CDR1 SGDLS and CDR2 YYNGEE. V lost 0 bases, J lost 6 bases, and 5 bases lay in between. This CDR3 spans 12 amino acids. The CDR3 sequence: CASSVVPDTQYF. As DNA, the CDR3 is TGTGCCAGCAGCGTAGTCCCGGATACGCAGTATTTT.

The chain joins TRBV7-6 to TRBJ1-1, with TRBD1 identical over 11 bases. The CDR3 has 15 amino acids. J was trimmed by 3 bases and V by 2 bases; bases with no gene match: 2. Looked up from germline, CDR1 is SGHVS and CDR2 is FNYEAQ. CDR3 in amino acids: CASSLRGQGDTEAFF. CDR3 nucleotides: TGTGCCAGCAGCTTAAGGGGACAGGGGGACACTGAAGCTTTCTTT.